The clone carrying this TCR beta chain occurred many times. What it binds is not known. The sample originates from a study of CD8 T cells in ankylosing spondylitis. Generation of TCR beta libraries employed quantitative 5'-RACE incorporating molecular barcodes. A single record per CDR3 protein comes from TCRdb applying MiXCR to the 5' RACE reads. The sample holds more than 600,000 distinct CDR3 sequences, around a fifth seen once. Findings of the study overall: In the blood and synovial fluid of reactive arthritis, some motif variants had been previously reported. Clones linked to disease, bearing a CD8+ phenotype, were relatively rare in peripheral blood. Clones tied to disease were said to be significantly enriched in matched ankylosing spondylitis synovial fluid. Seemingly distinctive of ankylosing spondylitis blood was a TCR beta motif formed by eight highly homologous variants.

The sample comprised blood, either unsorted or a sorted T cell fraction (not recorded which). The source of this sequence is a male donor with ankylosing spondylitis.

The CDR3 DNA reads as TGCAGCGTTCGACAGGGCGAGACCTTC. Protein: CSVRQGETF. The gene calls are TRBV29-1 and TRBJ1-2; 7 bases are a match to TRBD1. V dropped 5 bases and J dropped 14; count of bases not matched to a gene: 5. The CDR3 totals 9 residues. From germline, CDR1 is SQVTM and CDR2 ANQGSEA.